This T cell receptor beta chain was captured in a study of CD8+ T cells in alopecia areata. At the level of the study: The study gave tofacitinib for 6 to 18 months, then 6 months off drug.

It was cDNA, reverse transcribed from extracted RNA, that served as the sequencing template. Profiled with immunoSEQ multiplex PCR; TCRdb holds only in-frame clones, not every one. The sample records 150,000 to 200,000 clones, roughly 64% being singletons. Regarding the study as a whole: Scalp and blood retained many expanded lesional clones during tofacitinib. Normal skin contains resident alphabeta T cells, and these are also sequenced in scalp samples. Administration of tofacitinib significantly diminished scalp clonality and expanded CD8+ clones within the top 100.

Details on this clone: As yet, its antigen is unknown.

Stated treatment: oral pan-JAK inhibitor, 5-10 mg twice daily. CDR1 MNHEY and CDR2 SVGAGI come from the germline V gene. V lost 5 bases to trimming and J lost 15 bases, with 14 bases between them. The CDR3 extends over 11 amino acids. This material consisted of CD4+ T cells sorted from blood, taken at week 24, from a patient treated with tofacitinib. The chain joins TRBV6-5 to TRBJ2-1; no clear D. The TCR comes from a human donor with alopecia areata. For the CDR3, the DNA is TGTGCCAGCAGTCCGAGACTGCTACTGTTCTTC. Encoded protein: CASSPRLLLFF.